The T cell receptor beta chain described here comes from a study of T-cell reconstitution after alpha-beta-depleted transplantation in children. It was with unique molecular identifiers that the TCRbeta library was prepared. TCRdb used MiXCR to reprocess the PCR reads, holding one entry per CDR3 protein. The sample has about 980,000 distinct CDR3 sequences; roughly 29% are singletons. Study outcomes and limitations: Two months or so post-transplant, alpha-beta T cells reportedly derived from several hundred expanded graft clones. For some patients, TCRbeta diversity was high at day 60 because of recipient T cells and thymic progenitors that survived. At the one-year point after transplant, T-cell counts and TCRbeta diversity were found to come mostly from T cells that had been newly produced.

Concerning this clonotype itself: Antigen: not known.

This CDR3 is 17 amino acids long. The germline gives CDR1 LGHNA, CDR2 YNFKEQ. Trimming took 3 bases from V and 2 from J, leaving 20 bases between them. V gene TRBV4-2 combines with J gene TRBJ2-7; D possibly matches TRBD1 or TRBD2 (6 bases each). Sample: PBMCs, mostly from graft donor cells, taken 360 days after TCRalphabeta/CD19-depleted stem cell transplant. The clonotype originates from a boy younger than two who had a stem cell transplant for SCID, so the T cells may come from the graft donor. CDR3 in amino acids: CASSHYGGPVLPYEQYF. The DNA for the CDR3 is TGTGCCAGCAGCCATTATGGGGGGCCGGTTCTTCCCTACGAGCAGTACTTC.